This T cell receptor (beta chain) was captured in a study of shared clonotypes between healthy human individuals. TCRdb's copy holds only in-frame clones and misses some; the assay was immunoSEQ multiplex PCR. The sample includes about 510,000 clones, 79% of them seen just once. The CDR3 sequence is 12 residues long. The ends were cut back, 10 bases at V and 5 bases at J, with 14 bases in the middle. Germline V gene sequence: CDR1 SNHLY, CDR2 FYNNEI. This clonotype was obtained from a woman aged 40 to 49 in good health. Some clones in this sample may be carry-over from other donors' samples. Sequenced sample: PBMCs. The rearrangement links TRBV2 to TRBJ2-5; D remains ambiguous. Here the CDR3 reads CATAAGSETQYF. The CDR3 region has the DNA TGTGCCACCGCGGCCGGGTCGGAGACCCAGTACTTC.